A single sample gave rise to the 16 T cell receptor beta chains below, sequenced in a study of T-cell reconstitution after alpha-beta-depleted transplantation in children. It was with unique molecular identifiers that the TCRbeta library was prepared. One entry per CDR3 protein results from TCRdb running MiXCR on the PCR reads. The profile shows over 550,000 distinct CDR3 sequences, under 12% of them singletons. Material: PBMCs from the stem cell graft donor, obtained from the stem cell graft. These receptor sequences come from a human donor who donated a stem cell graft to a child with acute myeloid leukemia.

The V gene is TRBV7-3, the J gene TRBJ2-3; TRBD1 or TRBD2 may be the D gene (6 bases each). This CDR3 comprises 15 residues. The ends were cut back, 5 bases at V and 2 bases at J, with 14 bases in the middle. Germline values: CDR1 SGHTA, CDR2 FQGTGA. The CDR3 sequence: CASSPGGDTTDTQYF. The DNA of the CDR3 is TGTGCCAGCAGCCCCGGCGGGGACACCACAGATACGCAGTATTTT. The whole variable domain, remainder taken from reference TRBV7-3 and TRBJ2-3, is GAGVSQTPSNKVTEKGKYVELRCDPISGHTALYWYRQSLGQGPEFLIYFQGTGAADDSGLPNDRFFAVRPEGSVSTLKIQRTERGDSAVYLCASSPGGDTTDTQYFGPGTRLTVL.

This clonotype came up many times. The chain couples TRBV6-2 or TRBV6-3 to TRBJ2-3; 8 nucleotides match TRBD2. The CDR3 loop spans 15 amino acids. Trimming removed 6 bases from V and 6 bases from J; junction bases left unmatched: 11. The germline gives CDR1 MNHEY, CDR2 SVGEGT. As DNA, the CDR3 is TGTGCCAGCAGACCACTAGCGGTGCTTGGGGATACGCAGTATTTT. This encodes CASRPLAVLGDTQYF.

Ten or more counts support this clonotype. The V call is TRBV12-3 or TRBV12-4, the J call TRBJ2-1; 11 bases fit TRBD2. This CDR3 has 15 residues. The ends lost 6 bases at V and 5 bases at J; junction bases unmatched: 6. In DNA form, the CDR3 reads TGTGCCAGCAGGGGGACTAGCGGAGTTAACAATGAGCAGTTCTTC. It yields the protein CASRGTSGVNNEQFF.

This clonotype was seen repeatedly, ten times or more. The chain carries TRBV7-8 and TRBJ2-7; possibly TRBD1 for D (5 bases). The CDR3 has 14 residues. V lost 6 bases to trimming and J lost 3 bases, with 15 bases between them. Germline-derived CDR1 and CDR2 are SGHVS and FQNEAQ. CDR3 amino acids: CASRSQGISYEQYF. CDR3 DNA: TGTGCCAGCAGGAGTCAGGGAATAAGCTACGAGCAGTACTTC.

This clonotype has more than one count but fewer than ten. This chain connects TRBV29-1 to TRBJ2-1, with D perhaps TRBD2 (5 bases). Germline-derived CDR1 and CDR2 are SQVTM and ANQGSEA. This CDR3 has 13 amino acids. V was pared by 4 bases and J by 8 bases, with 15 bases between. The CDR3 coding sequence is TGCAGCGTTGGGATGCTGGACTTACATGAGCAGTTCTTC. Protein sequence: CSVGMLDLHEQFF.

V gene TRBV7-3 combines with J gene TRBJ2-2; TRBD1 matches at 7 bases. The germline V gene encodes CDR1 SGHTA and CDR2 FQGTGA. V shed 5 bases and J 6 bases; nucleotides not matched to a gene: 6. The length of the CDR3 is 14 residues. DNA for the CDR3: TGTGCCAGCAGCCCCCACAGGGGAGCCGGGGAGCTGTTTTTT. This codes for CASSPHRGAGELFF. Drawing the rest from reference TRBV7-3 and TRBJ2-2, the complete variable domain is GAGVSQTPSNKVTEKGKYVELRCDPISGHTALYWYRQSLGQGPEFLIYFQGTGAADDSGLPNDRFFAVRPEGSVSTLKIQRTERGDSAVYLCASSPHRGAGELFFGEGSRLTVL.

This clonotype was seen more than once but under ten times. The chain recombines TRBV11-2 with TRBJ1-6; no reliable D call. CDR1 and CDR2 (germline): SGHAT, FQNNGV. V was clipped by 5 bases and J by 5 bases, with 10 bases between them. The CDR3 runs 14 residues. The CDR3 is CASSPRRDNSPLHF. The CDR3 nucleotides read TGTGCCAGCAGCCCCAGGAGGGATAATTCACCCCTCCACTTT.

A few counts support this clonotype. This chain links TRBV10-3 with TRBJ2-1; maybe TRBD2 (5 bases). Trimming shortened V by 7 bases and J by 3 bases, and 25 bases separated the two germline ends. The CDR3 length is 18 residues. Germline V gene lookup returns CDR1 ENHRY and CDR2 SYGVKD. CDR3 DNA: TGTGCCATCAATGGAGGTCCAGCCCGACGGGATAGCTACAATGAGCAGTTCTTC. Protein: CAINGGPARRDSYNEQFF.

The chain joins TRBV28 to TRBJ1-2; D may be TRBD1 (6 bases). Germline CDR1 is MDHEN and CDR2 is SYDVKM. This CDR3 comprises 14 residues. Trimming took off 1 base at V and 3 bases at J, with 9 bases between the two ends. As DNA, the CDR3 is TGTGCCAGCAGTTTATCACAGGGCTACTATGGCTACACCTTC. Its protein is CASSLSQGYYGYTF.

The chain uses TRBV20-1 and TRBJ1-2, with D unresolved. The CDR3 runs 13 residues. Per the germline V gene, CDR1 is DFQATT and CDR2 is SNEGSKA (reference sequence). Trimming took off 3 bases at V and 4 bases at J, with 12 bases between the two ends. CDR3 region: CSASVAVVYGYTF. CDR3 DNA sequence: TGCAGTGCTAGTGTGGCTGTCGTCTATGGCTACACCTTC.

The chain couples TRBV3-1 to TRBJ2-1; no reliable D call. V was shortened by 2 bases and J by 10 bases, with 15 bases between the two germline ends. Germline loops: CDR1 LGHDT, CDR2 YNNKEL (reference sequence). This CDR3 is built from 14 residues. Here the CDR3 DNA reads TGTGCCAGCAGCCAAAGGCGGAGCCCAAACGAGCAGTTCTTC. Amino acids: CASSQRRSPNEQFF.

This clonotype was observed at least ten times. The CDR3 loop reads CSARVRPSNTEAFF. The CDR3 region has the DNA TGCAGTGCTAGAGTTCGGCCGTCGAACACTGAAGCTTTCTTT. V is TRBV20-1 and J is TRBJ1-1; D is unresolved. This CDR3 spans 14 amino acids. Germline V gives CDR1 DFQATT, CDR2 SNEGSKA (reference sequence). V was shortened by 1 base and J by 1 base, with 10 bases between the two germline ends.

This clonotype was seen a few times. The rearrangement links TRBV20-1 to TRBJ1-5, with a possible D match to TRBD1 (6 bases). Germline V gene sequence: CDR1 DFQATT, CDR2 SNEGSKA (reference sequence). This CDR3 has 14 residues. DNA for the CDR3: TGCACACCCCTATGGGGGCGACGCAATCAGCCCCAGCATTTT. Residues: CTPLWGRRNQPQHF.

The chain recombines TRBV4-3 with TRBJ2-7; no reliable D call. V lost 0 bases and J lost 2, with 14 bases in between. Germline V gene lookup returns CDR1 LGHNA and CDR2 YSLEER. The length of the CDR3 is 16 residues. The CDR3 coding sequence is TGCGCCAGCAGCCAAGATTGGTCGCAGGTTACCTACGAGCAGTACTTC. Protein product: CASSQDWSQVTYEQYF.

The V call is TRBV7-9, the J call TRBJ1-2; 7 nucleotides align to TRBD1. Germline loops: CDR1 SEHNR, CDR2 FQNEAQ (reference sequence). The V and J ends lost 5 bases and 2 bases, in that order; junction bases with no gene match: 2. CDR3 size: 13 residues. The CDR3 protein is CASSETGNYGYTF. DNA for the CDR3: TGTGCCAGCAGCGAGACAGGGAACTATGGCTACACCTTC.

This clonotype showed up just a few times. J is TRBJ2-7 and V is TRBV20-1; a weak D match, TRBD2 (5 bases). In germline, CDR1 is DFQATT, CDR2 SNEGSKA (reference sequence). This CDR3 has 16 amino acids. Between the trimmed V and J ends, which lost 2 bases and 2 bases, there was a span of 19 bases. In DNA, the CDR3 is TGCAGTGCTAGAACGTCCCGGACTTATAGCGCCTACGAGCAGTACTTC. It encodes CSARTSRTYSAYEQYF.